Each of the 18 T cell receptor beta chains below was sequenced from the same sample in a study of neurological immune-mediated disorders. TCRdb used MiXCR to reprocess the 5' RACE reads, holding one entry per CDR3 protein. The sample carries around 69,000 distinct CDR3 sequences, 3.5% to 5.5% recorded once. The sample consisted of PBMCs. The receptors were sampled from a man aged 25 to 40 with multiple sclerosis.

The table lists this clonotype with many counts. The rearrangement links TRBV4-1 to TRBJ2-1, with unresolved D. V lost 3 bases and J lost 7, with 16 bases in between. The germline V gene encodes CDR1 MGHRA and CDR2 YSYEKL. The CDR3 runs to 15 residues. CDR3 sequence: CASSQAERRSNEQFF. The DNA for the CDR3 is TGCGCCAGCAGCCAGGCCGAACGAAGGTCGAATGAGCAGTTCTTC.

This clonotype was recorded many times. The chain combines TRBV5-1 with TRBJ2-6; no definite D call. Germline values: CDR1 SGHRS, CDR2 YFSETQ. The CDR3 loop spans 17 amino acids. The ends were cut back, 1 base at V and 0 bases at J, with 11 bases in the middle. The CDR3 is CASSLSLQVSGANVLTF. CDR3 sequence (DNA): TGCGCCAGCAGCTTGAGCCTCCAGGTCTCTGGGGCCAACGTCCTGACTTTC. The full variable domain, its missing parts supplied by reference TRBV5-1 and TRBJ2-6, is KAGVTQTPRYLIKTRGQQVTLSCSPISGHRSVSWYQQTPGQGLQFLFEYFSETQRNKGNFPGRFSGRQFSNSRSEMNVSTLELGDSALYLCASSLSLQVSGANVLTFGAGSRLTVL.

This clonotype was seen at least ten times. The gene calls are TRBV3-1 and TRBJ1-2; D not resolved. Trimming stripped 1 base from V and 5 bases from J, with 5 bases between. The CDR3 runs to 12 residues. Per germline, CDR1 LGHDT and CDR2 YNNKEL (reference sequence). The CDR3 bases are TGTGCCAGCAGCCAAGGGCCTTATGGCTACACCTTC. Its protein is CASSQGPYGYTF.

This clonotype was observed many times. V gene TRBV10-2 combines with J gene TRBJ2-6; the D gene is possibly TRBD2 (5 bases). In germline, CDR1 is WSHSY, CDR2 SAAADI. V dropped 3 bases and J dropped 2 bases, with 8 bases sitting between them. The CDR3 runs to 15 residues. CDR3 sequence: CASSDTGTGANVLTF. The CDR3 DNA reads TGCGCCAGCAGTGACACCGGGACTGGGGCCAACGTCCTGACTTTC.

This clonotype has ten or more counts. The chain carries TRBV20-1 and TRBJ2-7; TRBD2 matches at 7 bases. Germline CDR1 DFQATT, CDR2 SNEGSKA (reference sequence). Losses at the gene ends were 3 bases for V and 0 bases for J; bases not matched to a gene: 8. The CDR3 is made up of 15 amino acids. CDR3 in DNA: TGCAGTGCTAGGCCCCCAGCGGGGAGCTCCTACGAGCAGTACTTC. As protein: CSARPPAGSSYEQYF.

At least ten counts were recorded for this clonotype. This chain links TRBV6-1 with TRBJ1-2; no clear D gene. Germline CDR1 and CDR2: MNHNS and SASEGT. This CDR3 spans 15 amino acids. V was clipped by 1 base and J by 7 bases, with 16 bases between them. The CDR3: CASSEGMRAVGGYTF. CDR3 bases: TGTGCCAGCAGTGAAGGGATGAGGGCGGTGGGTGGCTACACCTTC.

This clonotype came up many times. V gene TRBV20-1 combines with J gene TRBJ1-1; D uncertain. The CDR3 totals 13 residues. Germline-derived CDR1 and CDR2 are DFQATT and SNEGSKA (reference sequence). V was cut by 6 bases and J by 0 bases, with 11 bases left in between. The CDR3: CSALVRVNTEAFF. The DNA of the CDR3 is TGCAGTGCCTTAGTTCGGGTGAACACTGAAGCTTTCTTT.

This clonotype was counted at least ten times. J is TRBJ2-5 and V is TRBV7-3; possibly TRBD1 for D (7 bases). With 9 bases removed from V and 1 base from J, the gap between germline ends came to 18 bases. The CDR3 is made up of 15 amino acids. Germline CDR1 and CDR2: SGHTA and FQGTGA. As DNA, the CDR3 is TGTGCCAGAAGGAGGGGGCAGGGGATCCAAGAGACCCAGTACTTC. Translating it yields CARRRGQGIQETQYF.

This clonotype was recorded at least ten times. The V and J genes are TRBV5-1 and TRBJ2-1; 7 nucleotides match TRBD1. Germline lookup yields CDR1 SGHRS and CDR2 YFSETQ. Trimming took 0 bases from V and 16 from J; bases not matched to a gene: 7. This CDR3 contains 12 residues. The CDR3 sequence is CASSLGTGEPFF. CDR3 DNA sequence: TGCGCCAGCAGCTTGGGGACAGGCGAGCCTTTCTTC. Based on the CDR3 plus reference TRBV5-1 and TRBJ2-1, the full variable domain is KAGVTQTPRYLIKTRGQQVTLSCSPISGHRSVSWYQQTPGQGLQFLFEYFSETQRNKGNFPGRFSGRQFSNSRSEMNVSTLELGDSALYLCASSLGTGEPFFGPGTRLTVL.

This clonotype was detected ten times or more. The chain links TRBV9 to TRBJ1-1; D may be TRBD1 (5 bases). Germline V gene sequence: CDR1 SGDLS, CDR2 YYNGEE. There are 15 residues in the CDR3. The V end was cut by 3 bases, the J end by 1 base, with 13 bases between. CDR3 loop: CASSAQGDPNTEAFF. As DNA, the CDR3 is TGTGCCAGCAGCGCCCAAGGGGATCCGAACACTGAAGCTTTCTTT.

This clonotype was observed at least ten times. The chain links TRBV4-1 to TRBJ1-1; no firm D call. The CDR3 extends over 13 amino acids. V was cut by 3 bases and J by 3 bases, with 8 bases left in between. CDR1 is MGHRA, CDR2 YSYEKL, per germline. The CDR3 bases are TGCGCCAGCAGCCAGGATACATACACTGAAGCTTTCTTT. Its translation: CASSQDTYTEAFF.

Ten or more counts support this clonotype. The genes are TRBV10-3 and TRBJ1-2, with TRBD1 matching over 7 bases. Germline values: CDR1 ENHRY, CDR2 SYGVKD. V lost 6 bases, J lost 7 bases, and 8 bases stayed unmatched. The CDR3 length is 13 residues. For the CDR3, the DNA is TGTGCCATCAGACACGACAGGGCTGGTGGCTACACCTTC. Its protein product is CAIRHDRAGGYTF.

This clonotype was picked up many times. The chain has TRBV27 and TRBJ2-2; 8 bases line up with TRBD1. Trimming at V came to 4 bases and at J to 1 base, leaving 5 bases not matched to a gene. There are 16 residues in the CDR3. The V gene's germline CDR1 is MNHEY and CDR2 SMNVEV (reference sequence). In nucleotides, the CDR3 is TGTGCCAGCAGTTCGCCCGGGACAGGGAACACCGGGGAGCTGTTTTTT. Encoded protein: CASSSPGTGNTGELFF.

This clonotype was counted at least ten times. The V gene is TRBV7-8, the J gene TRBJ2-6; a possible D gene is TRBD1 (5 bases). V was clipped by 1 base and J by 1 base, with 5 bases between them. This CDR3 is 15 amino acids long. Germline loops: CDR1 SGHVS, CDR2 FQNEAQ. CDR3 nucleotides: TGTGCCAGCAGCTTAGAGGGGTCTGGGGCCAACGTCCTGACTTTC. It codes for CASSLEGSGANVLTF.

Ten or more counts support this clonotype. This rearrangement joins TRBV20-1 to TRBJ2-1; possible D gene TRBD1, 6 bases. V was pared by 6 bases and J by 10 bases, with 16 bases between. Germline V gene sequence: CDR1 DFQATT, CDR2 SNEGSKA (reference sequence). This CDR3 is 12 amino acids long. CDR3 amino acids: CSARGRDGEQFF. CDR3 DNA sequence: TGCAGTGCCAGGGGAAGGGATGGCGAGCAGTTCTTC.

There are a few counts of this clonotype. V usage is TRBV10-2 and J usage is TRBJ2-1; TRBD2 matches at 13 bases. Trimming at V came to 5 bases and at J to 1 base, leaving 5 bases not matched to a gene. In germline, CDR1 is WSHSY, CDR2 SAAADI. The CDR3 sequence is 17 residues long. CDR3 coding DNA: TGCGCCAGCAGTCGACTAGCGGGGGGATTATCCTACAATGAGCAGTTCTTC. As protein: CASSRLAGGLSYNEQFF.

This clonotype was picked up a small number of times. The rearrangement uses TRBV27 and TRBJ1-2; D remains unclear. CDR1 is MNHEY, CDR2 SMNVEV, per germline (reference sequence). This CDR3 has 13 residues. Trimming stripped 3 bases from V and 3 bases from J, with 8 bases between. The CDR3 DNA follows: TGTGCCAGCAGTTTTGGTGTTCACTATGGCTACACCTTC. This codes for CASSFGVHYGYTF.

This clonotype was recorded at least ten times. This chain connects TRBV29-1 to TRBJ1-3; weak D call: TRBD1 (5 bases). CDR1 SQVTM and CDR2 ANQGSEA come from the germline V gene. The CDR3 is made up of 11 amino acids. V dropped 3 bases and J dropped 7 bases, with 7 bases sitting between them. The CDR3 sequence is CSVDKGNTIYF. The CDR3 DNA reads TGCAGCGTTGACAAGGGGAACACCATATATTTT.